These T cell receptor beta chains were read from a single sample in a study of STAT3 mutations in large granular lymphocyte leukemia. TCRdb's copy holds only in-frame clones and misses some; the assay was immunoSEQ multiplex PCR. The table shows 9,000 to 15,000 clones, with about 78% occurring only once. Material: peripheral blood mononuclear cells. The receptors shown here come from a man aged 55 to 70 with T-cell large granular lymphocyte leukemia. Some clones in this sample may be carry-over from other donors' samples. Both conserved end residues are part of each CDR3. D genes are given only for firm matches. Rows give clone size only sometimes, using once, few, many, or a class for an expanded clone.

V	D	J	size	DNA	CDR3
TRBV10-3	TRBD1	TRBJ1-2	NA	TGTGCCATCGGGACAGAAAAAAACTATGGCTACACCTTC	CAIGTEKNYGYTF
TRBV13	NA	TRBJ2-2	NA	TGTGCCAGCGACCGCGGTGGGAAGACCGGGGAGCTGTTTTTT	CASDRGGKTGELFF
TRBV4-3	NA	TRBJ1-5	NA	TGCGCCAGCAGCCAAGTTCGGGGGAGCAATCAGCCCCAGCATTTT	CASSQVRGSNQPQHF
TRBV7-9	NA	TRBJ2-3	once	TGTGCCAGCTCCTATCGGGCCGGAGCAGATACGCAGTATTTT	CASSYRAGADTQYF
TRBV5-1	TRBD1	TRBJ2-4	NA	TGCGCCAGCAGCATGGGACAGATACTAGCCAAAAACATTCAGTACTTC	CASSMGQILAKNIQYF
TRBV5-1	NA	TRBJ1-1	NA	TGCGCCAGCAGCTTCGGGAACAACATGAACACTGAAGCTTTCTTT	CASSFGNNMNTEAFF
TRBV15	NA	TRBJ2-1	once	TGTGCCACAAGGGACTCAATTAACAATGAGCAGTTCTTC	CATRDSINNEQFF
TRBV27	NA	TRBJ2-7	NA	TGTGCCAGCAGTTGGGACAACTCCTACGAGCAGTACTTC	CASSWDNSYEQYF
TRBV14	TRBD1	TRBJ2-7	NA	TGTGCCAGCAGCCAAGCCCCGGGACAGGTCTCCTACGAGCAGTACTTC	CASSQAPGQVSYEQYF
TRBV6-5	NA	TRBJ1-2	NA	TGTGCCAGCAGTTCCCGTGGGGCTCAATATGGCTACACCTTC	CASSSRGAQYGYTF
TRBV5-4	NA	TRBJ1-1	once	TGTGCCAGCAGCTTACCAGGGGTGTCGAACACTGAAGCTTTCTTT	CASSLPGVSNTEAFF
TRBV30	NA	TRBJ1-2	once	TGTGCCAGCAACAGGCATCCTAACTATGGCTACACCTTC	CASNRHPNYGYTF
TRBV5-1	TRBD2	TRBJ2-3	NA	TGCGCCAGCAGCCCGGGACTATTCACAGATACGCAGTATTTT	CASSPGLFTDTQYF
TRBV30	NA	TRBJ2-5	NA	TGTGCCTGGGGTCCTATGGGGGAGCTCGGGGGATTCGGGACCCAGTACTTC	CAWGPMGELGGFGTQYF
TRBV27	NA	TRBJ2-7	NA	TGTGCCAGCAGTTTACGCTGGCAAAGCCCCTACGAGCAGTACTTC	CASSLRWQSPYEQYF
TRBV6-5	TRBD1	TRBJ2-7	NA	TGTGCCAGCAGTTACGGTCAGGGGGTGGAATACGAGCAGTACTTC	CASSYGQGVEYEQYF
TRBV6-5	NA	TRBJ2-7	NA	TGTGCCAGCAGTTACTCCCGGTCCTCCTACGAGCAGTACTTC	CASSYSRSSYEQYF
TRBV11-2	TRBD1	TRBJ1-2	few	TGTGCCAGCAGCGGGACAGGGGATGGCTACACCTTC	CASSGTGDGYTF
TRBV6-6	NA	TRBJ1-4	NA	TGTGCCAGCAGTTACCTAGGGGGAGCAAATGAAAAACTGTTTTTT	CASSYLGGANEKLFF
TRBV10-3	TRBD2	TRBJ2-7	few	TGTGCCATCAGACCCGGGAGGTCCTACGAGCAGTACTTC	CAIRPGRSYEQYF
TRBV6-1	NA	TRBJ2-7	once	TGTGCCAGCAGTCACCCCACGCTCGGCGAGCAGTACTTC	CASSHPTLGEQYF
TRBV11-2	NA	TRBJ2-5	NA	TGTGCCAGCAGCTTAAGTTTCCGTCGGGGTACGTCCCGTGAGACCCAGTACTTC	CASSLSFRRGTSRETQYF
TRBV30	NA	TRBJ1-2	NA	TGTGCCTGGAAGATCCTCTATGGCTACACCTTC	CAWKILYGYTF
TRBV6-6	NA	TRBJ2-7	NA	TGTGCCAGCAGAGTCGAGCGGGCCTACGAGCAGTACTTC	CASRVERAYEQYF
TRBV4-2	NA	TRBJ2-1	NA	TGTGCCAGCAGCCAACCACCTAACTACAATGAGCAGTTCTTC	CASSQPPNYNEQFF